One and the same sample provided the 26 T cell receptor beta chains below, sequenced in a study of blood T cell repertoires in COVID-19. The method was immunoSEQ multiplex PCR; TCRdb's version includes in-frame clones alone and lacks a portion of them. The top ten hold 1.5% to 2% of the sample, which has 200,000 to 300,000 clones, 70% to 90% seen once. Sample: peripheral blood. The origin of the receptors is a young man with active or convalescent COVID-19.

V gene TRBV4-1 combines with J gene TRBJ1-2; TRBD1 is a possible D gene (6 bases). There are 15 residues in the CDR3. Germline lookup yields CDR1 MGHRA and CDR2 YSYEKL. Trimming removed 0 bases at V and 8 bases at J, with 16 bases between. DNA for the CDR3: TGCGCCAGCAGCCAAGATAGCGGGGGGGCATGGGGCTACACCTTC. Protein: CASSQDSGGAWGYTF.

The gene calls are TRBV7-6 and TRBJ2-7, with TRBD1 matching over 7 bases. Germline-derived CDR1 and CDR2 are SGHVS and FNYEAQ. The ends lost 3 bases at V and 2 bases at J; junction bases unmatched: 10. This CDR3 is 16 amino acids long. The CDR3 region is CASSLNPGQSAYEQYF. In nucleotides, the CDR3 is TGTGCCAGCAGCTTGAATCCGGGACAGTCAGCCTACGAGCAGTACTTC.

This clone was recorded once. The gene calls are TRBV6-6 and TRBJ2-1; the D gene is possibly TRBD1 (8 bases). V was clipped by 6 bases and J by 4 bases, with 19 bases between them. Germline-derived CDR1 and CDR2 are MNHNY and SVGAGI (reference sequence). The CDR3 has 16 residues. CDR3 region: CASRPNRGGRYNEQFF. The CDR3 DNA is TGTGCCAGCAGGCCGAACAGGGGGGGACGATACAATGAGCAGTTCTTC.

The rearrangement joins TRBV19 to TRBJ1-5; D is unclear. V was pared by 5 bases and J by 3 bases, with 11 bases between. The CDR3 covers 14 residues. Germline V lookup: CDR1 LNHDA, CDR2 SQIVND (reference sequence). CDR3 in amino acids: CASSFHLYNQPQHF. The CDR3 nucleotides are TGTGCCAGTAGTTTTCACCTCTACAATCAGCCCCAGCATTTT.

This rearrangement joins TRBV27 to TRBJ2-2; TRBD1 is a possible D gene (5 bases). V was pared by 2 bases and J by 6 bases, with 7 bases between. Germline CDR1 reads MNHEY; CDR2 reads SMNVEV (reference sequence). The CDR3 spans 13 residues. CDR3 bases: TGTGCCAGCAGTTTAGTGGGGCCCGGGGAGCTGTTTTTT. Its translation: CASSLVGPGELFF.

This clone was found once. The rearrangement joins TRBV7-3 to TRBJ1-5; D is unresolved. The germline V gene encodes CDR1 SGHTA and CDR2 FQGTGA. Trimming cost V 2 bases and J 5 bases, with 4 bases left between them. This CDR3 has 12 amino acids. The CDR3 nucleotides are TGTGCCAGCAGCTTACCCGATCAGCCCCAGCATTTT. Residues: CASSLPDQPQHF.

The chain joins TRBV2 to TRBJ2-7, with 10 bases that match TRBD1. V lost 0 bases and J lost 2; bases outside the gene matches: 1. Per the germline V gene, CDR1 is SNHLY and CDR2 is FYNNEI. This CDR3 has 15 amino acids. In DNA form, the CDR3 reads TGTGCCAGCAGTGAAGCGGGACAGGGGCCCTACGAGCAGTACTTC. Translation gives CASSEAGQGPYEQYF.

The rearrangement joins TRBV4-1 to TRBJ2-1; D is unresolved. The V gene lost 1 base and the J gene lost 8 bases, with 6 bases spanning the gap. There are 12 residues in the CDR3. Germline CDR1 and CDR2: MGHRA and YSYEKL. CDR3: CASSQGRYEQFF. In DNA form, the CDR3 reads TGCGCCAGCAGCCAAGGGCGGTATGAGCAGTTCTTC.

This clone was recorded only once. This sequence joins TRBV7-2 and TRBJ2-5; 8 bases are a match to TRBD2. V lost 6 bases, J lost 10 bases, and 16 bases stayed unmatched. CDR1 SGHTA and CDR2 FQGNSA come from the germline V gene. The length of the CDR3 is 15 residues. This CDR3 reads CASRPPLPRGDGQYF. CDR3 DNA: TGTGCCAGCAGGCCCCCGTTACCGCGGGGGGATGGCCAGTACTTC.

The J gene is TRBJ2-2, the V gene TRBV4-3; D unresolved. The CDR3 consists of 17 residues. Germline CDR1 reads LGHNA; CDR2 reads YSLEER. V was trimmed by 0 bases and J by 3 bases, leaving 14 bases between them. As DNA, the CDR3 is TGCGCCAGCAGCCAAGATTACGGAAATGAGGACACCGGGGAGCTGTTTTTT. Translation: CASSQDYGNEDTGELFF.

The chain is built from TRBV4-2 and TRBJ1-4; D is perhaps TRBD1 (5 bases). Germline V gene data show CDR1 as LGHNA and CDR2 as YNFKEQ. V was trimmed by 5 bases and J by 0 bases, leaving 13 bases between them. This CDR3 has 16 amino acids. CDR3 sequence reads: CASSGHLQATNEKLFF. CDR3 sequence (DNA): TGTGCCAGCAGCGGCCATTTACAGGCAACTAATGAAAAACTGTTTTTT.

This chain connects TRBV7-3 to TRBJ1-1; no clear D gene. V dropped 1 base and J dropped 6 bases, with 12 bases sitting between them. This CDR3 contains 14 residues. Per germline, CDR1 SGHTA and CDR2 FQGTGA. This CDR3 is CASSLMPTNSEAFF. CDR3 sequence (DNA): TGTGCCAGCAGCTTAATGCCGACAAACTCTGAAGCTTTCTTT.

CDR3 amino acids: CASSQDLTGFYGYTF. CDR3 DNA sequence: TGCGCCAGCAGCCAAGATCTAACAGGCTTCTATGGCTACACCTTC. J is TRBJ1-2 and V is TRBV4-3; the D gene is possibly TRBD1 (5 bases). The CDR3 is made up of 15 amino acids. Germline lookup yields CDR1 LGHNA and CDR2 YSLEER. V gave up 0 bases and J gave up 4 bases, with 12 bases separating them.

CDR3 protein: CASSGQGAPTGELFF. The DNA for the CDR3 is TGTGCCAGCAGTGGACAGGGGGCCCCCACCGGGGAGCTGTTTTTT. The V and J genes are TRBV2 and TRBJ2-2; 10 bases fit TRBD1. CDR1 SNHLY and CDR2 FYNNEI come from the germline V gene. This CDR3 region has 15 residues. V shed 4 bases, J shed 4 bases, and the junction held 3 bases outside the gene matches.

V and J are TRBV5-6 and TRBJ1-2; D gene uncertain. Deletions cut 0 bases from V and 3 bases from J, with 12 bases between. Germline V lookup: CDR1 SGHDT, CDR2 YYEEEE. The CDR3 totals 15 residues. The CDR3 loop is CASSLGRRNDYGYTF. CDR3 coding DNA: TGTGCCAGCAGCTTGGGCCGGAGGAACGACTATGGCTACACCTTC.

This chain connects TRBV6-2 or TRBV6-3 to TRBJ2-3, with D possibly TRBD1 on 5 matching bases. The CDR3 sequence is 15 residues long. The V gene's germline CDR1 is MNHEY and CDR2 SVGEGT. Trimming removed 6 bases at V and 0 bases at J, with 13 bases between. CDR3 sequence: CASSLGPRSTDTQYF. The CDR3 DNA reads TGTGCCAGCAGCTTGGGGCCCCGAAGCACAGATACGCAGTATTTT.

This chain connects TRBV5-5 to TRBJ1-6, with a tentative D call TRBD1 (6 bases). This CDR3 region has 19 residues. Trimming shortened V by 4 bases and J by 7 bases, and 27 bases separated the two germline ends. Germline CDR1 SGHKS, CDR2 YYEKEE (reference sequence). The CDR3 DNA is TGTGCCAGCAGCCCCACCGTTCTTGGGGGCGTCCTCCTCAATTCACCCCTCCACTTT. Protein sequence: CASSPTVLGGVLLNSPLHF.

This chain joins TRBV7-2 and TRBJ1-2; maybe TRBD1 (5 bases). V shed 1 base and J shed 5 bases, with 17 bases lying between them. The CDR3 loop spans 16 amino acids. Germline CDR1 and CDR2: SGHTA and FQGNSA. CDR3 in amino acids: CASSLGLVTGSYGYTF. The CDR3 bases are TGTGCCAGCAGCTTAGGGTTGGTTACAGGCTCTTATGGCTACACCTTC.

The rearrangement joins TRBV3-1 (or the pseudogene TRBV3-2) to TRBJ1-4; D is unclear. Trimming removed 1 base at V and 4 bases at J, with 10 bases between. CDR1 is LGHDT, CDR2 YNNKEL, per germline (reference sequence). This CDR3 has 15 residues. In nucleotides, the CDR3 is TGTGCCAGCAGCCAAGCTTGGCCCCATAATGAAAAACTGTTTTTT. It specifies CASSQAWPHNEKLFF.

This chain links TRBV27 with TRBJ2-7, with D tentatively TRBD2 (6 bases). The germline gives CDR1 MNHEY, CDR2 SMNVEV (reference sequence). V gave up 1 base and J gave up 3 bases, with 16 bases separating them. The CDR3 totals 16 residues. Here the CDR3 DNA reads TGTGCCAGCAGTTTATTTTCCGGGACTGTAAACTACGAGCAGTACTTC. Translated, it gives CASSLFSGTVNYEQYF.

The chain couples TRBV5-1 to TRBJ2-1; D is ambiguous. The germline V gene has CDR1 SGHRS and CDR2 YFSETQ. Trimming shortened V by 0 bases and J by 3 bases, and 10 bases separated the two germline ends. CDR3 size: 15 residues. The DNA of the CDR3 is TGCGCCAGCAGCTTGGTGGGCCCGTACTACAATGAGCAGTTCTTC. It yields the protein CASSLVGPYYNEQFF.

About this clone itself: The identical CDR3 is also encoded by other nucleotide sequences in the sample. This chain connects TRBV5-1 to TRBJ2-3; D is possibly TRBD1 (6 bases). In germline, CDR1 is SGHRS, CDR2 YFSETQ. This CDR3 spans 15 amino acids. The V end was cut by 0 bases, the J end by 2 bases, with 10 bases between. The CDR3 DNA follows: TGCGCCAGCAGCTTGGCAGGGGCGAACACAGATACGCAGTATTTT. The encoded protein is CASSLAGANTDTQYF. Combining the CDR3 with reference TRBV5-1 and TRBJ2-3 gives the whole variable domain KAGVTQTPRYLIKTRGQQVTLSCSPISGHRSVSWYQQTPGQGLQFLFEYFSETQRNKGNFPGRFSGRQFSNSRSEMNVSTLELGDSALYLCASSLAGANTDTQYFGPGTRLTVL.

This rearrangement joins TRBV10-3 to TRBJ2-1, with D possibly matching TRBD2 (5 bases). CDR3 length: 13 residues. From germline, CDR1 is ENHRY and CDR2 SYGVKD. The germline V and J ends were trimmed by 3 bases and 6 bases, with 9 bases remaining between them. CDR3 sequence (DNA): TGTGCCATCAGTGAAAGGACTCCCAATGAGCAGTTCTTC. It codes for CAISERTPNEQFF.

CDR3 loop: CASSFRGSRGNEQYF. Here the CDR3 DNA reads TGTGCCAGCAGTTTCAGAGGGTCGCGGGGGAACGAGCAGTACTTC. The rearrangement uses TRBV28 and TRBJ2-7, with 7 bases identical to TRBD2. The CDR3 runs to 15 residues. Germline CDR1 reads MDHEN; CDR2 reads SYDVKM. The V and J ends lost 3 bases and 5 bases, in that order; junction bases with no gene match: 10.

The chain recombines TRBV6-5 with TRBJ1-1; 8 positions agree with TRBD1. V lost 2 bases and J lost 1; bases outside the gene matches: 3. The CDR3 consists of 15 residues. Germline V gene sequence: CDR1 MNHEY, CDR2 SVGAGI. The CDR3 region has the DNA TGTGCCAGCAGTTACGGACAGGGATCGAACACTGAAGCTTTCTTT. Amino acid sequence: CASSYGQGSNTEAFF.

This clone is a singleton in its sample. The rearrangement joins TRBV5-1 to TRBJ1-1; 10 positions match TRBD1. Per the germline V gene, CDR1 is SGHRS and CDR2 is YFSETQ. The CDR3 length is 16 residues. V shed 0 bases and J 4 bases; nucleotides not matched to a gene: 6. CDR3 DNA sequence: TGCGCCAGCAGCTTGGAGGCGACAGGGGGCTTCACTGAAGCTTTCTTT. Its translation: CASSLEATGGFTEAFF.